Listed below are T cell receptor beta chains from one sample, sequenced in a study of OX40 agonist ivuxolimab in advanced cancers. TCRdb keeps only in-frame clones here, not all; method: immunoSEQ multiplex PCR. The sample includes 50,000 to 75,000 clones, around 88% seen only once; the top ten take around 0.6%. The specimen comprised CD4+ or CD8+ T cells sorted from blood, sampled in a trial of the OX40 agonist ivuxolimab. These receptors all come from an adult with an advanced solid tumor such as melanoma, head and neck, liver or kidney cancer. Both conserved end residues are part of each CDR3. A D gene is named only where the DNA matches it firmly. Clone size is given for some rows only: seen once, a few or many times, or a class if the clone is expanded.

>TRBJ2-4|-|TRBV19|-
CASRSTRVEGKNIQYF
TGTGCCAGTAGGTCAACCCGGGTGGAAGGCAAAAACATTCAGTACTTC
>TRBJ2-7|-|TRBV7-8|TRBD2
CASSPHRLAGGQSYEQYF
TGTGCCAGCAGCCCCCACCGACTAGCGGGGGGCCAATCCTACGAGCAGTACTTC
>TRBJ2-1|-|TRBV7-2|TRBD2
CASSFAGTSGSGAYNEQFF
TGTGCCAGCAGCTTCGCCGGGACTAGCGGGAGTGGGGCCTACAATGAGCAGTTCTTC
>TRBJ1-6|-|TRBV2|-
CASSEMKDYSPLHF
TGTGCCAGCAGTGAAATGAAGGACTATTCACCCCTCCACTTT
>TRBJ2-5|-|TRBV7-9|-
CASSPRGFGDGETQYF
TGTGCCAGCAGCCCTAGGGGTTTCGGGGATGGAGAGACCCAGTACTTC
>TRBJ2-1|-|TRBV5-1|TRBD1
CASSVGQGGFNEQFF
TGCGCCAGCAGCGTGGGACAGGGTGGGTTCAATGAGCAGTTCTTC
>TRBJ1-2|-|TRBV28|-
CASGQGNYGYTF
TGTGCCAGCGGGCAGGGGAACTATGGCTACACCTTC
>TRBJ1-5|-|TRBV5-1|-
CASSLEGADYQPQHF
TGCGCCAGCAGCTTGGAAGGGGCTGATTATCAGCCCCAGCATTTT
>TRBJ1-1|-|TRBV14|TRBD1
CASSPIGGQGRLTEAFF
TGTGCCAGCAGCCCTATAGGAGGACAGGGGAGGTTGACTGAAGCTTTCTTT
>TRBJ2-5|-|TRBV25-1|-
CASSELDRREETQYF
TGTGCCAGCAGTGAATTGGACCGACGGGAAGAGACCCAGTACTTC
>TRBJ1-5|once|TRBV19|TRBD1
CASSIRARQGPQPQHF
TGTGCCAGTAGTATTCGCGCCCGACAGGGACCTCAGCCCCAGCATTTT
>TRBJ2-3|-|TRBV6-5|-
CASSYSGSSGGRSWYF
TGTGCCAGCAGTTACTCGGGGTCCTCCGGTGGGAGGAGTTGGTATTTT
>TRBJ2-5|-|TRBV7-3|-
CASSSTNQETQYF
TGTGCCAGCAGCTCGACTAACCAAGAGACCCAGTACTTC
>TRBJ2-7|-|TRBV10-1|TRBD1
CASSESGQPYEQYF
TGCGCCAGCAGTGAGTCGGGACAGCCCTACGAGCAGTACTTC
>TRBJ2-5|-|TRBV29-1|-
CSVDMPPNYETQYF
TGCAGCGTTGATATGCCACCCAACTACGAGACCCAGTACTTC
>TRBJ2-3|-|TRBV6-6|-
CASSPRGTDTQYF
TGTGCCAGCAGCCCCCGGGGCACAGATACGCAGTATTTT
>TRBJ1-3|-|TRBV7-2|-
CASSLEGGRFSGNTIYF
TGTGCCAGCAGCTTAGAGGGGGGACGGTTCTCTGGAAACACCATATATTTT
>TRBJ1-3|-|TRBV7-2|TRBD1
CASARDRVAGNTIYF
TGTGCCAGCGCAAGAGACAGGGTTGCCGGAAACACCATATATTTT
>TRBJ2-6|-|TRBV19|TRBD1
CASSIGTGSGANVLTF
TGTGCCAGTAGTATAGGGACAGGGTCTGGGGCCAACGTCCTGACTTTC
>TRBJ2-2|few|TRBV5-1|-
CASSLSTWTMGPGELFF
TGCGCCAGCAGCTTGAGTACATGGACGATGGGTCCCGGGGAGCTGTTTTTT
>TRBJ2-3|once|TRBV9|TRBD2
CASSATLAGELWGTDTQYF
TGTGCCAGCAGCGCGACACTAGCGGGAGAGCTCTGGGGCACAGATACGCAGTATTTT
>TRBJ2-7|-|TRBV9|TRBD1
CASSVGPGGMYEQYF
TGTGCCAGCAGCGTAGGGCCAGGGGGCATGTACGAGCAGTACTTC
>TRBJ1-6|-|TRBV28|-
CASRQGNNSPLHF
TGTGCCAGCAGACAGGGAAATAATTCACCCCTCCACTTT
>TRBJ2-3|-|TRBV5-4|-
CASSLDAEHVLSTDTQYF
TGTGCCAGCAGCTTGGACGCGGAGCACGTGTTAAGCACAGATACGCAGTATTTT
>TRBJ2-7|once|TRBV2|-
CATGEDIDEQYF
TGTGCCACCGGGGAAGATATCGACGAGCAGTACTTC
>TRBJ2-7|-|TRBV11-2|-
CASSPFSSVRYEQYF
TGTGCCAGCAGCCCCTTTTCCAGCGTCCGCTACGAGCAGTACTTC
>TRBJ2-1|-|TRBV6-1|TRBD2
CASSELAGVDEQFF
TGTGCCAGCAGTGAACTCGCGGGAGTGGATGAGCAGTTCTTC
>TRBJ2-3|-|TRBV4-2|TRBD2
CASSQVGGSTDTQYF
TGTGCCAGCAGCCAAGTGGGAGGGAGCACAGATACGCAGTATTTT
>TRBJ2-1|-|TRBV6-6|-
CASNPLGSGYNEQFF
TGTGCCAGCAATCCACTAGGGTCAGGTTACAATGAGCAGTTCTTC
>TRBJ2-4|-|TRBV4-1|TRBD2
CASSHWGLAGGAKNIQYF
TGCGCCAGCAGCCATTGGGGACTAGCGGGAGGGGCCAAAAACATTCAGTACTTC
>TRBJ1-1|-|TRBV6-6|TRBD1
CASSGGTAGAFF
TGTGCCAGCAGTGGAGGGACAGCGGGGGCTTTCTTT
>TRBJ2-5|-|TRBV5-1|TRBD1
CASSLAGGQAQETQYF
TGCGCCAGCAGCTTGGCAGGGGGACAGGCCCAAGAGACCCAGTACTTC
>TRBJ2-4|-|TRBV15|-
CATSTRKEDIQYF
TGTGCCACCAGCACTCGCAAGGAGGACATTCAGTACTTC
>TRBJ1-4|-|TRBV30|-
CAWTGEGRRLFF
TGTGCCTGGACCGGGGAAGGGCGGAGGCTGTTTTTT
>TRBJ1-4|-|TRBV6-5|TRBD1
CASSYYRGHEKLFF
TGTGCCAGCAGTTACTACAGGGGACATGAAAAACTGTTTTTT
>TRBJ2-1|-|TRBV6-6|-
CASSVHNEQFF
TGTGCCAGCAGTGTCCACAATGAGCAGTTCTTC
>TRBJ1-2|-|TRBV14|-
CASSQKMGYGYTF
TGTGCCAGCAGCCAAAAAATGGGCTATGGCTACACCTTC
>TRBJ2-5|-|TRBV15|TRBD1
CATSSRQGFQETQYF
TGTGCCACCAGCAGCCGACAGGGGTTCCAAGAGACCCAGTACTTC
>TRBJ2-7|-|TRBV19|-
CASSTYPSTGRYEQYF
TGTGCCAGTAGCACATACCCCTCTACGGGACGATACGAGCAGTACTTC
>TRBJ2-6|-|TRBV4-3|-
CASSPQTGRWSGANVLTF
TGCGCCAGCAGCCCCCAGACAGGGAGGTGGTCTGGGGCCAACGTCCTGACTTTC
>TRBJ2-3|-|TRBV29-1|-
CSGIWFSTDTQYF
TGCAGCGGAATATGGTTTTCGACAGATACGCAGTATTTT
>TRBJ2-7|-|TRBV23-1|TRBD1
CASSHGDRGRCEQYF
TGCGCCAGCAGTCACGGTGACAGGGGCAGGTGCGAGCAGTACTTC